The clone carrying this T cell receptor (beta chain) was found many times. Its antigen is not identified. The sample is drawn from a study of spatial heterogeneity in lung cancer. Study results and caveats: Higher tumor mutation counts went along with higher counts of expanded intratumoral alpha and beta TCRs.

TCRdb recomputed calls from the 5' RACE reads with MiXCR, one row per CDR3 protein. The table records fewer than 9,500 distinct CDR3 sequences, 2.9% of them present only once. Regarding time point: sample taken at primary tumor resection. This CDR3 contains 14 residues. V was trimmed by 4 bases and J by 1 base, leaving 12 bases between them. Germline lookup yields CDR1 SGDLS and CDR2 YYNGEE. This sequence originates from a male donor with early-stage non-small cell lung cancer. The sequencing here drew on lung tumor tissue, taken at surgery. J is TRBJ2-7 and V is TRBV9, with a weak D call TRBD2 (5 bases). CDR3 DNA: TGTGCCAGCAGCCGTTCCGGGAATTCCTACGAGCAGTACTTC. Translated: CASSRSGNSYEQYF.